Sequencing of this T cell receptor (beta chain) was carried out in a study of cytomegalovirus exposure and HLA in healthy donors. The wider study: The same platform as the 650 to 700 first-cohort repertoires was used for the roughly 130 validation repertoires, a later analysis reported.

The repertoire was sequenced with immunoSEQ multiplex PCR; TCRdb's copy has only in-frame clones and lacks some. The sample contains about 180,000 clones, roughly nine tenths of which appear only once. Comment on this clone: Its antigen is undetermined.

Study-wide points: Listed as cytomegalovirus-associated were 150 to 200 TCR beta chains. Usually a TCR sequence was rare, but some public TCRs were found in many donors. Reported results showed that the classifier diagnosed cytomegalovirus status with high specificity and sensitivity.

Sequencing was done on a sample of PBMCs. The clonotype originates from a man aged 18 to 29 in good health and CMV-seropositive.

The CDR3 bases are TGTGCCAGCAGTTACTATTCCCGTAGCTCCTACGAGCAGTACTTC. Translation: CASSYYSRSSYEQYF. The rearrangement joins TRBV6-6 to TRBJ2-7; D not certain. Trimming shortened V by 1 base and J by 0 bases, and 10 bases separated the two germline ends. This CDR3 has 15 amino acids. CDR1 and CDR2 from the germline V gene are MNHNY and SVGAGI (reference sequence).